This entry features one T cell receptor (beta chain) sequence. These data are taken from a study of blood T cell repertoires in COVID-19. Here immunoSEQ multiplex PCR was the method, and the copy in TCRdb shows in-frame clones only, minus some. This sample has approximately 90,000 clones; roughly 83% occur once, and the top ten carry 31%. The source of this sequence is a woman at least 80 years old with active or convalescent COVID-19. The sample comprised peripheral blood.

The CDR3 bases are TGCGCCAGCAGCCCCCCCGGGACTGGGAACTATGGCTACACCTTC. It codes for CASSPPGTGNYGYTF. The chain uses TRBV5-1 and TRBJ1-2; D is perhaps TRBD1 (5 bases). This CDR3 comprises 15 residues. Trimming removed 4 bases from V and 2 bases from J, with 15 bases in between. Germline V gene lookup returns CDR1 SGHRS and CDR2 YFSETQ.